These 26 T cell receptor beta chains were all obtained from the same sample, sequenced in a study of identical twins. TCRdb analysed the 5' RACE reads with MiXCR anew, one entry per CDR3 protein. The sample lists roughly 1,500,000 distinct CDR3 sequences, under 35% occurring once. The sample consisted of cord blood. All receptors come from a newborn girl in good health.

On this clonotype: One end of the junction varies from germline; a read error may be responsible. The rearrangement uses TRBV4-1 and TRBJ2-3; D may be TRBD2 (6 bases). The CDR3 covers 17 residues. Germline V lookup: CDR1 MGHRA, CDR2 YSYEKL. CDR3 sequence: CASSQGKAAGSTDAQYF. Written as DNA, the CDR3 is TGCGCCAGCAGCCAAGGCAAAGCGGCGGGGAGCACAGATGCGCAGTATTTT.

The sample holds a few counts of this clonotype. The CDR3 sequence: CASSRERTRNEFF. CDR3 in DNA: TGTGCCAGCAGCCGAGAACGAACGAGGAATGAGTTCTTC. The V call is TRBV11-2, the J call TRBJ2-1; D gene ambiguous. V lost 5 bases, J lost 14 bases, and 19 bases lay in between. The CDR3 has 13 amino acids. Looked up from germline, CDR1 is SGHAT and CDR2 is FQNNGV.

This clonotype has a handful of counts. The V gene is TRBV7-9, the J gene TRBJ2-7; 11 bases agree with TRBD1. The DNA end favors TRBJ2-5, so the J call may be wrong. The CDR3 is 15 residues long. Germline lookup yields CDR1 SEHNR and CDR2 FQNEAQ (reference sequence). DNA for the CDR3: TGTGCCAGCAGCTCCGGACAGGGGGCGGTGGAGACCCAGTACTTC. Residues: CASSSGQGAVETQYF.

This clonotype was recorded at least ten times. The chain has TRBV6-5 and TRBJ2-7; D is possibly TRBD1 or TRBD2 (5 bases each). V dropped 4 bases and J dropped 1 base, with 11 bases sitting between them. This CDR3 has 14 residues. Looked up from germline, CDR1 is MNHEY and CDR2 is SVGAGI. CDR3 residues: CASSLTRGSYEQYF. DNA of the CDR3: TGTGCCAGCAGTTTAACTAGGGGTTCCTACGAGCAGTACTTC.

The chain links TRBV6-5 to TRBJ2-5; TRBD2 agrees at 10 bases. After removal of 5 bases from V and 11 bases from J, the junction contained 14 bases not matched to a gene. This CDR3 comprises 15 residues. CDR1 and CDR2 (germline): MNHEY, SVGAGI. CDR3 coding DNA: TGTGCCAGCAGTCAAAGAGCGGGAGGGGCCAATGAGCAGTACTTC. Protein sequence: CASSQRAGGANEQYF.

The genes are TRBV27 and TRBJ1-4; perhaps TRBD1 as D (6 bases). Trimming took off 0 bases at V and 6 bases at J, with 11 bases between the two ends. The CDR3 spans 15 residues. In germline, CDR1 is MNHEY, CDR2 SMNVEV (reference sequence). The CDR3 loop reads CASSLSWGTHEKLFF. The CDR3 region has the DNA TGTGCCAGCAGTTTATCGTGGGGGACACATGAAAAACTGTTTTTT. Drawing the rest from reference TRBV27 and TRBJ1-4, the complete variable domain is EAQVTQNPRYLITVTGKKLTVTCSQNMNHEYMSWYRQDPGLGLRQIYYSMNVEVTDKGDVPEGYKVSRKEKRNFPLILESPSPNQTSLYFCASSLSWGTHEKLFFGSGTQLSVL.

This clonotype was observed at least ten times. This sequence joins TRBV4-2 and TRBJ2-1, with 11 nucleotides matching TRBD2. The CDR3 is 16 residues long. CDR1 is LGHNA, CDR2 YNFKEQ, per germline. J lost 3 bases, V lost 1 base, and 2 bases had no gene match. CDR3 sequence: CASSQGLAGFYNEQFF. The DNA for the CDR3 is TGTGCCAGCAGCCAAGGACTAGCGGGATTCTACAATGAGCAGTTCTTC.

The rearrangement uses TRBV18 and TRBJ2-5; D may be TRBD2 (6 bases). The CDR3 spans 13 residues. Germline CDR1 and CDR2: KGHSH and LQKENI. Trimming removed 4 bases from V and 11 bases from J, with 17 bases in between. CDR3 loop: CASSQGTGEEQYF. The CDR3 DNA reads TGTGCCAGCTCACAAGGGACGGGAGAGGAGCAGTACTTC.

The CDR3: CASSFLAGVVTDTQYF. The CDR3 DNA sequence: TGTGCCAGCAGCTTTCTAGCGGGAGTGGTCACAGATACGCAGTATTTT. This rearrangement joins TRBV7-2 to TRBJ2-3; TRBD2 matches 10 bases. The germline gives CDR1 SGHTA, CDR2 FQGNSA. The V and J ends lost 3 bases and 2 bases, in that order; junction bases with no gene match: 5. The length of the CDR3 is 16 residues.

This clonotype turned up a few times. This chain joins TRBV5-1 and TRBJ2-7; 10 nucleotides align to TRBD2. The V gene's germline CDR1 is SGHRS and CDR2 YFSETQ. This CDR3 has 15 residues. The J segment lost 5 bases and the V segment lost 2 bases, leaving 7 bases of the junction unmatched. The chain's CDR3 is CASSFPNSGGNEQYF. The CDR3 DNA reads as TGCGCCAGCAGCTTCCCCAATAGCGGGGGGAACGAGCAGTACTTC.

This chain connects TRBV20-1 to TRBJ2-1, with TRBD2 matching 9 bases. Germline CDR1 and CDR2: DFQATT and SNEGSKA (reference sequence). This CDR3 spans 17 amino acids. Unmatched junction bases numbered 13, after V lost 5 bases and J lost 2 bases. CDR3: CSARQAGLAGAYNEQFF. In DNA form, the CDR3 reads TGCAGTGCTCGCCAAGCGGGTTTAGCGGGGGCCTACAATGAGCAGTTCTTC.

This clonotype was counted a few times. This rearrangement joins TRBV20-1 to TRBJ1-2; D may be TRBD1 (5 bases). V lost 6 bases and J lost 6, with 17 bases in between. Germline CDR1 and CDR2: DFQATT and SNEGSKA (reference sequence). This CDR3 is 13 amino acids long. CDR3 region: CSASEGHTDGYTF. The CDR3 coding sequence is TGCAGTGCGAGCGAAGGACATACCGATGGCTACACCTTC.

The chain links TRBV2 to TRBJ1-5; the D gene is possibly TRBD1 (6 bases). Germline CDR1 SNHLY, CDR2 FYNNEI. The ends were cut back, 4 bases at V and 5 bases at J, with 12 bases in the middle. The CDR3 is 14 amino acids. CDR3 sequence: CASSARGSYQPQHF. CDR3 nucleotides: TGTGCCAGCAGTGCCAGGGGCTCATATCAGCCCCAGCATTTT.

This clonotype was seen more than once but under ten times. The chain links TRBV5-1 to TRBJ1-2, with 7 nucleotides matching TRBD1. CDR3 size: 16 residues. Germline CDR1 SGHRS, CDR2 YFSETQ. The ends lost 0 bases at V and 4 bases at J; junction bases unmatched: 9. For the CDR3, the DNA is TGCGCCAGCAGCTTGGCCCCTCTACAGGGGTCCTATGGCTACACCTTC. This sequence encodes CASSLAPLQGSYGYTF.

This clonotype was picked up a small number of times. CDR3: CSGDRHTEAFF. In nucleotides, the CDR3 is TGCAGCGGGGACAGACACACTGAAGCTTTCTTT. The chain links TRBV29-1 to TRBJ1-1; 7 bases align to TRBD1. CDR3 length equals 11 residues. In germline, CDR1 is SQVTM, CDR2 ANQGSEA. Unmatched junction bases numbered 2, after V lost 7 bases and J lost 3 bases.

Comment on this clonotype: A much larger clone differs from this one at a single base, so this may be a read error. V gene TRBV2 combines with J gene TRBJ2-1; D gene ambiguous. There are 11 residues in the CDR3. Germline loops: CDR1 SNHLY, CDR2 FYNNEI. CDR3 loop: CASSEGRERFF. CDR3 DNA sequence: TGTGCCAGCAGTGAGGGCCGCGAGCGGTTCTTC.

The chain employs TRBV5-1 and TRBJ2-1; 9 bases align to TRBD2. The DNA end favors TRBJ2-7, so the J call may be wrong. CDR3 length: 16 amino acids. CDR1 and CDR2 from the germline V gene are SGHRS and YFSETQ. The CDR3 coding sequence is TGCGCCAGCAGCACGACTAGCGGCATAGGCTACAATGAGCAGTACTTC. Translation: CASSTTSGIGYNEQYF.

This chain uses TRBV5-1 with TRBJ1-4, with D possibly matching TRBD1 (5 bases). The CDR3 has 13 residues. Germline V CDR1 and CDR2: SGHRS, YFSETQ. Trimming removed 3 bases from V and 6 bases from J, with 9 bases in between. This CDR3 reads CASSYQGDEKLFF. As DNA, the CDR3 is TGCGCCAGCAGCTACCAGGGTGATGAAAAACTGTTTTTT.

As to this clonotype: A much larger clone differs by one base, so this may be a read error. The chain has TRBV7-2 and TRBJ2-7; TRBD2 agrees at 9 bases. The germline CDR1 and CDR2 sequences are SGHTA and FQGNSA. This CDR3 is 16 amino acids long. This CDR3 is CASSLVAGEGYNEQYF. The CDR3 bases are TGTGCCAGCAGTTTAGTAGCGGGAGAGGGATACAATGAGCAGTACTTC.

The rearrangement links TRBV6-5 to TRBJ2-7, with 7 bases aligning to TRBD1. The J call is uncertain, as TRBJ2-5 better fits the DNA end. This CDR3 is 13 amino acids long. Germline V lookup: CDR1 MNHEY, CDR2 SVGAGI. CDR3 nucleotide sequence: TGTGCCAGCAGACCGACAGGGAAAGAGACCCAGTACTTC. Amino acids: CASRPTGKETQYF.

This clonotype has a handful of counts. The CDR3 DNA follows: TGTGCCAGCAGTTTACCCCAGGGCGCCACTGAAGCTTTCTTT. Translating gives CASSLPQGATEAFF. The rearrangement uses TRBV28 and TRBJ1-1, with D tentatively TRBD1 (5 bases). This CDR3 contains 14 residues. Trimming left V 2 bases short and J 4 bases short, with 11 bases between. Per germline, CDR1 MDHEN and CDR2 SYDVKM. Full variable domain (remainder filled in from reference TRBV28 and TRBJ1-1): DVKVTQSSRYLVKRTGEKVFLECVQDMDHENMFWYRQDPGLGLRLIYFSYDVKMKEKGDIPEGYSVSREKKERFSLILESASTNQTSMYLCASSLPQGATEAFFGQGTRLTVV.

This clonotype was observed a few times. CDR3 DNA: TGCAGTGCTAGCGGGGGGGAGGAAAAACTGTTTTTT. It specifies CSASGGEEKLFF. The V call is TRBV20-1, the J call TRBJ1-4; weak D call: TRBD1 (5 bases). Germline-derived CDR1 and CDR2 are DFQATT and SNEGSKA (reference sequence). Trimming left V 3 bases short and J 8 bases short, with 10 bases between. The CDR3 is made up of 12 amino acids.

This clonotype was counted a single time. This sequence joins TRBV7-9 and TRBJ1-1; 8 bases line up with TRBD1. The CDR3 is made up of 16 amino acids. Germline trimming cut 4 bases from V and 4 bases from J; bases unmatched to any gene: 11. Germline loops: CDR1 SEHNR, CDR2 FQNEAQ (reference sequence). The CDR3 region is CASSSTGQGKVTEAFF. Here the CDR3 DNA reads TGTGCCAGCAGCTCCACTGGACAGGGAAAAGTCACTGAAGCTTTCTTT.

Note on this clonotype: This may arise from a read error, as a much more abundant clone is one base away. The chain is built from TRBV12-3 or TRBV12-4 and TRBJ2-7; TRBD2 matches at 8 bases. The CDR3 is 15 amino acids. This CDR3 reads CASGLPSGSGNEQYF. CDR3 sequence (DNA): TGTGCCAGCGGTTTGCCGAGCGGGAGCGGGAACGAGCAGTACTTC.

About this clonotype itself: One base away lies a much larger clone, so this may be a sequencing read error. The V gene is TRBV29-1, the J gene TRBJ2-3; TRBD1 matches at 8 bases. Germline CDR1 SQVTM, CDR2 ANQGSEA. The V gene end was trimmed by 4 bases and the J gene end by 4 bases; junction bases not matched to a gene: 7. This CDR3 contains 14 residues. The CDR3 sequence is CSVGDRSIADTQYF. As DNA, the CDR3 is TGCAGCGTTGGGGACAGGTCCATCGCAGATACGCAGTATTTT.

The chain recombines TRBV20-1 with TRBJ2-2; D uncertain. Germline V gene lookup returns CDR1 DFQATT and CDR2 SNEGSKA (reference sequence). V lost 3 bases and J lost 1, with 6 bases in between. This CDR3 contains 13 residues. This CDR3 is CSASMGNTGELFF. Here the CDR3 DNA reads TGCAGTGCTAGTATGGGGAACACCGGGGAGCTGTTTTTT.